These 31 T cell receptor beta chains came from one sample sequenced in a study of blood T cell repertoires in COVID-19. Data came from immunoSEQ multiplex PCR; TCRdb stores just in-frame clones and leaves some out. Of just over 300,000 clones in the sample, 75% to 90% are singletons; the top ten hold 2% to 3%. The sample taken for sequencing was peripheral blood. The receptors shown here come from a man in his late teens or twenties with active or convalescent COVID-19.

The chain uses TRBV5-6 and TRBJ1-2; no definite D call. The CDR3 loop spans 14 amino acids. V was pared by 0 bases and J by 4 bases, with 10 bases between. Germline V gene sequence: CDR1 SGHDT, CDR2 YYEEEE. CDR3 in amino acids: CASSLVWGGYGYTF. As DNA, the CDR3 is TGTGCCAGCAGCTTGGTTTGGGGAGGCTATGGCTACACCTTC. Full variable domain (missing parts from reference TRBV5-6 and TRBJ1-2): DAGVTQSPTHLIKTRGQQVTLRCSPKSGHDTVSWYQQALGQGPQFIFQYYEEEERQRGNFPDRFSGHQFPNYSSELNVNALLLGDSALYLCASSLVWGGYGYTFGSGTRLTVV.

The chain has TRBV11-2 and TRBJ2-7, with D perhaps TRBD1 (5 bases). This CDR3 is built from 13 residues. V lost 1 base to trimming and J lost 2 bases, with 6 bases between them. CDR1 SGHAT and CDR2 FQNNGV come from the germline V gene. The CDR3 DNA reads TGTGCCAGCAGCTTAGGACAGACCTACGAGCAGTACTTC. This gives the protein CASSLGQTYEQYF.

The chain recombines TRBV9 with TRBJ2-3; D might be TRBD2 (5 bases). This CDR3 is built from 14 residues. V dropped 4 bases and J dropped 3 bases, with 12 bases sitting between them. Per germline, CDR1 SGDLS and CDR2 YYNGEE. In DNA form, the CDR3 reads TGTGCCAGCAGCACAGCGGAGAGAACAGATACGCAGTATTTT. Translation: CASSTAERTDTQYF.

This clone has just a few counts. V and J are TRBV5-1 and TRBJ2-7, with D possibly TRBD2 on 6 matching bases. Trimming cost V 4 bases and J 4 bases, with 15 bases left between them. This CDR3 contains 14 residues. Germline CDR1 is SGHRS and CDR2 is YFSETQ. CDR3 bases: TGCGCCAGCAGCCCACTCCCGGGGAGGTACGAGCAGTACTTC. It is translated as CASSPLPGRYEQYF.

This rearrangement joins TRBV6-5 to TRBJ1-2, with a weak D call TRBD1 (5 bases). CDR1 and CDR2 (germline): MNHEY, SVGAGI. This CDR3 comprises 13 residues. The V gene lost 5 bases and the J gene lost 2 bases, with 9 bases spanning the gap. CDR3 sequence (DNA): TGTGCCAGCAGTCGACAGAACAACTATGGCTACACCTTC. Translation: CASSRQNNYGYTF.

The rearrangement uses TRBV9 and TRBJ2-3, with TRBD2 matching 13 bases. Germline V gene lookup returns CDR1 SGDLS and CDR2 YYNGEE. This CDR3 spans 17 amino acids. J lost 0 bases, V lost 4 bases, and 5 bases had no gene match. CDR3 amino acids: CASSQGLAGPSTDTQYF. The CDR3 coding sequence is TGTGCCAGCAGCCAGGGACTAGCGGGGCCTAGCACAGATACGCAGTATTTT.

The chain couples TRBV6-5 to TRBJ1-2; D may be TRBD1 (6 bases). The CDR3 runs 13 residues. Trimming shortened V by 6 bases and J by 4 bases, and 12 bases separated the two germline ends. Germline V gene lookup returns CDR1 MNHEY and CDR2 SVGAGI. CDR3 region: CASSLQGGYGYTF. CDR3 bases: TGTGCCAGCAGCCTACAGGGTGGCTATGGCTACACCTTC.

The genes are TRBV6-5 and TRBJ2-7; D is ambiguous. Trimming left V 5 bases short and J 2 bases short, with 10 bases between. The CDR3 is 13 amino acids. Germline CDR1 MNHEY, CDR2 SVGAGI. The CDR3 region is CASSLGAPYEQYF. CDR3 bases: TGTGCCAGCAGTCTCGGAGCCCCCTACGAGCAGTACTTC.

CDR3 residues: CASSHWTAGGYEQYF. As DNA, the CDR3 is TGTGCCAGCAGCCACTGGACGGCGGGAGGGTACGAGCAGTACTTC. The rearrangement joins TRBV27 to TRBJ2-7; 9 bases map to TRBD2. The CDR3 spans 15 residues. CDR1 MNHEY and CDR2 SMNVEV come from the germline V gene (reference sequence). Trimming cost V 6 bases and J 4 bases; bases outside gene matches: 10.

This sequence joins TRBV19 and TRBJ2-7, with TRBD1 matching 7 bases. The V segment lost 4 bases and the J segment 6 bases; nucleotides outside the gene matches: 9. The V gene's germline CDR1 is LNHDA and CDR2 SQIVND (reference sequence). This CDR3 is 14 amino acids long. The CDR3 nucleotides are TGTGCCAGTAGTAGTACAGGGGAGTTCGGCGAGCAGTACTTC. Its protein product is CASSSTGEFGEQYF.

The chain uses TRBV9 and TRBJ2-1; D unclear. The V end lost 1 base, the J end lost 6 bases, and 5 bases lay between the germline ends. Germline V lookup: CDR1 SGDLS, CDR2 YYNGEE. The CDR3 is 12 amino acids. CDR3 sequence reads: CASSVRSNEQFF. CDR3 bases: TGTGCCAGCAGCGTACGCAGCAATGAGCAGTTCTTC.

V and J are TRBV5-1 and TRBJ2-3; D is undetermined. Germline CDR1 is SGHRS and CDR2 is YFSETQ. The CDR3 contains 15 residues. V was shortened by 0 bases and J by 1 base, with 9 bases between the two germline ends. CDR3 loop: CASSLDPTGTDTQYF. Here the CDR3 DNA reads TGCGCCAGCAGCTTGGATCCCACAGGCACAGATACGCAGTATTTT. The entire variable domain, with the rest obtained from reference TRBV5-1 and TRBJ2-3, is as follows: KAGVTQTPRYLIKTRGQQVTLSCSPISGHRSVSWYQQTPGQGLQFLFEYFSETQRNKGNFPGRFSGRQFSNSRSEMNVSTLELGDSALYLCASSLDPTGTDTQYFGPGTRLTVL.

The table lists this clone with a count of one. The rearrangement joins TRBV18 to TRBJ1-4; 10 bases map to TRBD1. The junction had 13 bases not matched to a gene; V was cut back by 2 bases and J by 7 bases. This CDR3 is built from 18 residues. Germline loops: CDR1 KGHSH, CDR2 LQKENI. CDR3 residues: CASSPMAGQGRLSEKLFF. The CDR3 DNA reads as TGTGCCAGCTCACCAATGGCGGGACAGGGGCGTCTGAGTGAAAAACTGTTTTTT.

The chain recombines TRBV27 with TRBJ1-1, with D possibly being TRBD1 (5 bases). Trimming removed 8 bases from V and 0 bases from J, with 7 bases in between. CDR1 is MNHEY and CDR2 is SMNVEV in the germline V gene (reference sequence). There are 12 residues in the CDR3. CDR3 bases: TGTGCCAGCGGCAGGGTGAACACTGAAGCTTTCTTT. Its protein product is CASGRVNTEAFF.

The CDR3, as DNA: TGCGCCAGCAGCTGGGGGGACCAGGGAGCCTACGAGCAGTACTTC. Translated: CASSWGDQGAYEQYF. This chain connects TRBV5-1 to TRBJ2-7; possible D gene TRBD2, 6 bases. V lost 3 bases and J lost 2, with 15 bases in between. The CDR3 sequence is 15 residues long. Per germline, CDR1 SGHRS and CDR2 YFSETQ.

This clone came up once. One junction end disagrees with the germline gene, perhaps due to a read error. The chain recombines TRBV7-9 with TRBJ2-5; D is unresolved. The CDR3 contains 9 residues. Germline V lookup: CDR1 SEHNR, CDR2 FQNEAQ (reference sequence). The CDR3 is CASSSPGDF. The CDR3 coding sequence is TGTGCCAGCAGCTCTCCAGGCGACTTC.

This clone was observed many times. V and J are TRBV6-1 and TRBJ1-1; tentatively, D is TRBD1 (5 bases). This CDR3 is 15 amino acids long. Trimming pared 1 base from V and 4 bases from J, leaving 13 bases between. The germline V gene has CDR1 MNHNS and CDR2 SASEGT. The CDR3 loop reads CASSEVPDRGTEAFF. The CDR3 DNA sequence: TGTGCCAGCAGTGAAGTCCCCGACAGAGGCACTGAAGCTTTCTTT.

The CDR3 DNA sequence: TGTGCCAGCAGCATAACAGGGGCGGGTGGCAATCAGCCCCAGCATTTT. Protein sequence: CASSITGAGGNQPQHF. The genes are TRBV28 and TRBJ1-5; TRBD1 aligns across 7 bases. The CDR3 has 16 residues. With V trimmed by 6 bases and J by 2 bases, 10 bases remained unmatched. CDR1 MDHEN and CDR2 SYDVKM come from the germline V gene.

The chain uses TRBV4-3 and TRBJ2-3; 8 bases agree with TRBD2. The germline CDR1 and CDR2 sequences are LGHNA and YSLEER. The J segment lost 6 bases and the V segment lost 0 bases, leaving 8 bases of the junction unmatched. The CDR3 length is 16 residues. CDR3 in DNA: TGCGCCAGCAGCCAAGAATCGCGGGGGGCCGGTGATACGCAGTATTTT. Protein product: CASSQESRGAGDTQYF.

This clone was picked up a small number of times. This chain's CDR3 is CASREMGGTNEKLFF. In nucleotides, the CDR3 is TGTGCCAGCAGAGAAATGGGAGGCACTAATGAAAAACTGTTTTTT. This chain links TRBV27 with TRBJ1-4; no reliable D call. This CDR3 region has 15 residues. Per germline, CDR1 MNHEY and CDR2 SMNVEV (reference sequence). The V and J ends lost 6 bases and 2 bases respectively, with 13 bases between them.

This clone was observed once. The CDR3 loop reads CASSEQGVSNEKLFF. The CDR3 DNA reads as TGTGCCAGCAGTGAACAGGGGGTTTCTAATGAAAAACTGTTTTTT. This chain connects TRBV28 to TRBJ1-4; 8 nucleotides agree with TRBD1. The CDR3 contains 15 residues. The trim removed 5 bases at V and 3 bases at J, leaving 5 bases unmatched. The germline gives CDR1 MDHEN, CDR2 SYDVKM.

This clone appeared a single time. The chain recombines TRBV5-4 with TRBJ1-2; D might be TRBD1 (6 bases). The V end lost 4 bases, the J end lost 4 bases, and 11 bases lay between the germline ends. The length of the CDR3 is 13 residues. The V gene's germline CDR1 is SGHNT and CDR2 YYREEE (reference sequence). The CDR3 DNA reads as TGTGCCAGCAGCCCGGACAGAAGCTATGGCTACACCTTC. Protein sequence: CASSPDRSYGYTF. The variable domain in full, completed from reference TRBV5-4 and TRBJ1-2, reads ETGVTQSPTHLIKTRGQQVTLRCSSQSGHNTVSWYQQALGQGPQFIFQYYREEENGRGNFPPRFSGLQFPNYSSELNVNALELDDSALYLCASSPDRSYGYTFGSGTRLTVV.

The rearrangement joins TRBV5-4 to TRBJ2-5; 11 bases are a match to TRBD1. The CDR3 covers 15 residues. The V gene end was trimmed by 3 bases and the J gene end by 6 bases; junction bases not matched to a gene: 7. Germline CDR1 and CDR2: SGHNT and YYREEE (reference sequence). The CDR3 DNA is TGTGCCAGCAGCTCCACCGGGACAGGGGGAAAGACCCAGTACTTC. It specifies CASSSTGTGGKTQYF.

This sequence joins TRBV7-8 and TRBJ2-7; TRBD2 might be the D (5 bases). This CDR3 contains 13 residues. V was trimmed by 6 bases and J by 5 bases, leaving 14 bases between them. CDR1 and CDR2 (germline): SGHVS, FQNEAQ. The CDR3 loop is CASRSDPGNEQYF. DNA for the CDR3: TGTGCCAGCAGATCCGATCCGGGGAACGAGCAGTACTTC.

This chain links TRBV6-6 with TRBJ2-3; TRBD1 matches at 11 bases. The V gene's germline CDR1 is MNHNY and CDR2 SVGAGI (reference sequence). The J segment lost 1 base and the V segment lost 5 bases, leaving 11 bases of the junction unmatched. The CDR3 contains 18 residues. The CDR3 region has the DNA TGTGCCAGCAGTCGGGACAGGGGGGGTCCTATCGGCACAGATACGCAGTATTTT. The encoded protein is CASSRDRGGPIGTDTQYF.

The chain uses TRBV11-2 and TRBJ2-1; weak D call: TRBD2 (7 bases). Per the germline V gene, CDR1 is SGHAT and CDR2 is FQNNGV. Trimming took off 1 base at V and 12 bases at J, with 16 bases between the two ends. The CDR3 loop spans 14 amino acids. CDR3 nucleotides: TGTGCCAGCAGCTTAGTTGGGAGGGGGTTATGGCAGTTCTTC. Translation: CASSLVGRGLWQFF.

As regards this clone: One end of the junction varies from germline; a read error may be responsible. The chain links TRBV2 to TRBJ2-6, with a weak D call TRBD1 (5 bases). In germline, CDR1 is SNHLY, CDR2 FYNNEI. The length of the CDR3 is 11 residues. The CDR3, as DNA: TGTGCCAGCAGTGAAAGTACAGGCCCTCTATTC. It is translated as CASSESTGPLF. The variable domain in full, with the rest retrieved from reference TRBV2 and TRBJ2-6, is EPEVTQTPSHQVTQMGQEVILRCVPISNHLYFYWYRQILGQKVEFLVSFYNNEISEKSEIFDDQFSVERPDGSNFTLKIRSTKLEDSAMYFCASSESTGPLFGAGSRLTVL.

The chain is built from TRBV7-2 and TRBJ2-1; maybe TRBD2 (5 bases). CDR1 is SGHTA, CDR2 FQGNSA, per germline. The CDR3 runs to 14 residues. The germline V and J ends were trimmed by 0 bases and 6 bases, with 9 bases remaining between them. The CDR3 protein is CASSLAPGFNEQFF. In nucleotides, the CDR3 is TGTGCCAGCAGCTTAGCGCCGGGATTCAATGAGCAGTTCTTC.

The V and J genes are TRBV29-1 and TRBJ2-1; D is unclear. From germline, CDR1 is SQVTM and CDR2 ANQGSEA. Trimming removed 5 bases at V and 0 bases at J, with 8 bases between. This CDR3 has 13 residues. Here the CDR3 DNA reads TGCAGCGTTTTATCGAGCTCCTACAATGAGCAGTTCTTC. This translates into CSVLSSSYNEQFF.

The rearrangement uses TRBV18 and TRBJ1-1; weak D call: TRBD1 (5 bases). The CDR3 covers 17 residues. Germline V lookup: CDR1 KGHSH, CDR2 LQKENI. Deletions cut 6 bases from V and 3 bases from J, with 23 bases between. This CDR3 is CASSPTGQGVMDTEAFF. The CDR3 bases are TGTGCCAGCTCCCCGACCGGGCAGGGCGTAATGGACACTGAAGCTTTCTTT.

This clone came up once. The chain combines TRBV10-1 with TRBJ1-1, with 11 nucleotides matching TRBD1. The CDR3 loop spans 13 amino acids. V dropped 6 bases and J dropped 5; count of bases not matched to a gene: 2. Germline CDR1 and CDR2: WNHNN and SYGVQD (reference sequence). The CDR3 sequence is CASSGQGATEAFF. CDR3 DNA sequence: TGCGCCAGCAGCGGACAGGGGGCGACTGAAGCTTTCTTT.